The 28 T cell receptor beta chains in this list originate from one sample, sequenced in a study of T-cell reconstitution after alpha-beta-depleted transplantation in children (TCRdb year 2016). Libraries were constructed by PCR. TCRdb lists the instrument as Illumina HiSeq 2500. To normalize quantification of the TCRbeta repertoire, the TCR libraries were built with molecular barcoding that relied on unique molecular identifiers. TCRdb reran the public reads through fastp at Q25 and MiXCR, keeping productive beta chains. Identical CDR3 proteins give one entry, which carries the most common genes and DNA. Within this sample are hundreds of thousands of distinct CDR3 sequences, with around 7.8% of them counted one time only. The ten largest clones take up approximately 6% of the sample. Per the publication, the treatment or condition label means: allogeneic hematopoietic cell transplantation with graft depleted of TCRalphabeta T cells and CD19 B cells.

This specimen consisted of PBMCs, mostly from graft donor cells, obtained 180 days after TCRalphabeta/CD19-depleted stem cell transplant. The receptors here all came from a male patient between 5 and 17 years old who had a stem cell transplant for acute lymphoblastic leukemia, so the T cells may come from the graft donor.

The J gene is TRBJ2-3, the V gene TRBV6-1; 8 bases line up with TRBD2. The CDR3 has 15 residues. The ends lost 4 bases at V and 1 base at J; junction bases unmatched: 4. The germline V gene has CDR1 MNHNS and CDR2 SASEGT. CDR3 protein: CASSGQTSGTDTQYF. The CDR3 coding sequence is TGTGCCAGCAGTGGACAGACTAGCGGCACAGATACGCAGTATTTT.

This clonotype appeared many times. This chain links TRBV7-2 with TRBJ2-4; TRBD1 matches at 7 bases. V was clipped by 0 bases and J by 3 bases; unmatched bases: 2. This CDR3 has 15 amino acids. Germline V lookup: CDR1 SGHTA, CDR2 FQGNSA. This chain's CDR3 is CASSLASGGKNIQYF. CDR3 in DNA: TGTGCCAGCAGCTTAGCTTCAGGGGGCAAAAACATTCAGTACTTC.

At least ten counts were recorded for this clonotype. This sequence joins TRBV5-6 and TRBJ2-3; 13 nucleotides match TRBD2. This CDR3 region has 15 residues. CDR1 and CDR2 (germline): SGHDT, YYEEEE. With 2 bases clipped from V and 5 bases from J, the junction kept 2 bases outside the gene matches. The CDR3 nucleotides read TGTGCCAGCAGCTTTCGACTAGCGGGAGGAGATACGCAGTATTTT. Translated: CASSFRLAGGDTQYF.

In this sample, this clonotype turned up many times. V gene TRBV5-1 combines with J gene TRBJ1-1; tentative D call: TRBD1 (6 bases). With 4 bases removed from V and 0 bases from J, the gap between germline ends came to 19 bases. The germline CDR1 and CDR2 sequences are SGHRS and YFSETQ. The CDR3 runs to 17 residues. The CDR3 spells CASSPDRDIIMNTEAFF. CDR3 bases: TGCGCCAGCAGCCCGGACCGGGACATCATCATGAACACTGAAGCTTTCTTT.

This clonotype was detected ten times or more. The gene calls are TRBV7-9 and TRBJ2-4; tentative D call: TRBD1 (7 bases). CDR1 is SEHNR, CDR2 FQNEAQ, per germline (reference sequence). V shed 8 bases and J shed 9 bases, with 14 bases lying between them. This CDR3 contains 12 residues. CDR3 loop: CASAPGGSIQYF. CDR3 sequence (DNA): TGTGCCAGCGCCCCAGGGGGGAGCATTCAGTACTTC.

At least ten counts were recorded for this clonotype. The genes are TRBV7-9 and TRBJ2-5; D is unclear. Germline CDR1 SEHNR, CDR2 FQNEAQ (reference sequence). CDR3 length equals 12 residues. V lost 6 bases and J lost 4, with 9 bases in between. CDR3 DNA sequence: TGTGCCAGCAGTGACCAGCTAGAGACCCAGTACTTC. This sequence encodes CASSDQLETQYF.

This clonotype was counted at least ten times. The chain is built from TRBV7-4 and TRBJ2-7; possibly TRBD1 for D (6 bases). The CDR3 extends over 14 amino acids. V was shortened by 4 bases and J by 0 bases, with 10 bases between the two germline ends. Per the germline V gene, CDR1 is SGHVT and CDR2 is SQSDAQ. CDR3 in amino acids: CASSSQTGSYEQYF. CDR3 DNA sequence: TGTGCCAGCAGCTCCCAGACAGGCTCCTACGAGCAGTACTTC.

Many counts were recorded for this clonotype. The chain employs TRBV11-2 and TRBJ2-1, with a tentative D call TRBD1 (5 bases). Germline values: CDR1 SGHAT, CDR2 FQNNGV. CDR3 length equals 18 residues. V dropped 3 bases and J dropped 5 bases, with 23 bases sitting between them. The CDR3 sequence: CASSLWGKYSIINNEQFF. CDR3 nucleotides: TGTGCCAGCAGCTTGTGGGGCAAATACTCCATAATAAACAATGAGCAGTTCTTC.

This clonotype was detected ten times or more. This chain joins TRBV24-1 and TRBJ1-2; D gene ambiguous. The CDR3 has 14 residues. CDR1 is KGHDR, CDR2 SFDVKD, per germline. Trimming removed 2 bases at V and 4 bases at J, with 10 bases between. CDR3 in DNA: TGTGCCACCAGTGATTCTGGCAGAGCCTATGGCTACACCTTC. Protein product: CATSDSGRAYGYTF.

As concerns this clonotype: One base away lies a much larger clone, so this may be a sequencing read error. V usage is TRBV20-1 and J usage is TRBJ2-5, with 8 bases matching TRBD1. In germline, CDR1 is DFQATT, CDR2 SNEGSKA (reference sequence). The CDR3 covers 15 residues. The CDR3: CSARRPGTGPETLYF. CDR3 nucleotide sequence: TGCAGTGCTAGACGTCCCGGGACAGGTCCGGAGACCCTGTACTTC.

A word on this clonotype: Being one base from a much bigger clone, this may be a read error. The genes are TRBV11-3 and TRBJ2-1, with TRBD2 as a possible D gene (5 bases). Germline CDR1 and CDR2: SGHNT and YENEEA. This CDR3 has 16 amino acids. The DNA for the CDR3 is TGTGCCAGCAGCCATAGTCGGGGAAGGTCCTACAATGAGCACTTCTTC. Translated, it gives CASSHSRGRSYNEHFF.

This clonotype has ten or more counts. The chain is built from TRBV2 and TRBJ2-7; D is undetermined. Germline V CDR1 and CDR2: SNHLY, FYNNEI. The CDR3 covers 12 residues. The ends were cut back, 6 bases at V and 5 bases at J, with 11 bases in the middle. CDR3 amino acids: CASSDWWDEQYF. The DNA of the CDR3 is TGTGCCAGCAGCGACTGGTGGGACGAGCAGTACTTC. Full variable domain (outside the CDR3, taken from reference TRBV2 and TRBJ2-7): EPEVTQTPSHQVTQMGQEVILRCVPISNHLYFYWYRQILGQKVEFLVSFYNNEISEKSEIFDDQFSVERPDGSNFTLKIRSTKLEDSAMYFCASSDWWDEQYFGPGTRLTVT.

This clonotype was counted ten times or more. The chain recombines TRBV6-1 with TRBJ1-5; a weak D match, TRBD1 (6 bases). The CDR3 runs to 14 residues. Looked up from germline, CDR1 is MNHNS and CDR2 is SASEGT. V lost 6 bases to trimming and J lost 4 bases, with 13 bases between them. CDR3 bases: TGTGCCAGCAGATCCGGACAGCCGAATCAGCCCCAGCATTTT. Protein sequence: CASRSGQPNQPQHF.

This clonotype was recorded many times. The rearrangement joins TRBV18 to TRBJ1-1, with D maybe TRBD1 (5 bases). Deletions cut 3 bases from V and 6 bases from J, with 14 bases between. Germline CDR1 KGHSH, CDR2 LQKENI. This CDR3 spans 14 amino acids. The CDR3 loop reads CASSPQEGFAEAFF. The CDR3 DNA follows: TGTGCCAGCTCACCTCAGGAGGGGTTCGCTGAAGCTTTCTTT. Full variable domain (missing parts from reference TRBV18 and TRBJ1-1): NAGVMQNPRHLVRRRGQEARLRCSPMKGHSHVYWYRQLPEEGLKFMVYLQKENIIDESGMPKERFSAEFPKEGPSILRIQQVVRGDSAAYFCASSPQEGFAEAFFGQGTRLTVV.

This clonotype occurred many times. J is TRBJ1-5 and V is TRBV2; D not resolved. The CDR3 is made up of 13 amino acids. Germline CDR1 and CDR2: SNHLY and FYNNEI. Trimming left V 4 bases short and J 4 bases short, with 8 bases between. The CDR3 here is CASSGEVNQPQHF. CDR3 in DNA: TGTGCCAGCAGTGGGGAGGTAAATCAGCCCCAGCATTTT.

This clonotype was observed a handful of times. With a much larger clone just one base away, this may be a read error. V usage is TRBV7-4 and J usage is TRBJ2-6, with D perhaps TRBD2 (6 bases). Trimming left V 8 bases short and J 0 bases short, with 17 bases between. Germline loops: CDR1 SGHVT, CDR2 SQSDAQ. The CDR3 has 17 amino acids. CDR3 region: CASCPRELPSGANVLTF. DNA of the CDR3: TGTGCCAGCTGCCCCCGGGAGCTGCCCTCTGGGGCCAACGTCCTGACTTTC.

This clonotype appeared many times. Here the CDR3 DNA reads TGCAGCGTTGTTGCGGGGGGCACCGGGGAGCTGTTTTTT. This encodes CSVVAGGTGELFF. The rearrangement links TRBV29-1 to TRBJ2-2; 8 nucleotides match TRBD2. The V and J ends lost 4 bases and 4 bases, in that order; junction bases with no gene match: 2. The CDR3 is made up of 13 amino acids. CDR1 is SQVTM, CDR2 ANQGSEA, per germline.

This clonotype turned up a few times. The chain links TRBV7-6 to TRBJ1-1; 10 bases line up with TRBD1. V was clipped by 3 bases and J by 1 base; unmatched bases: 8. Germline V CDR1 and CDR2: SGHVS, FNYEAQ. This CDR3 spans 17 amino acids. The CDR3: CASSFHGRDRGNTEAFF. In DNA form, the CDR3 reads TGTGCCAGCAGCTTTCACGGGAGGGACAGGGGGAACACTGAAGCTTTCTTT.

This clonotype occurred many times. The chain combines TRBV20-1 with TRBJ2-1; no clear D. V lost 6 bases and J lost 3, with 9 bases in between. Germline V CDR1 and CDR2: DFQATT, SNEGSKA (reference sequence). There are 12 residues in the CDR3. The CDR3 sequence: CSALIGYNEQFF. Here the CDR3 DNA reads TGCAGTGCCCTGATAGGCTACAATGAGCAGTTCTTC.

Many counts were recorded for this clonotype. The V call is TRBV28, the J call TRBJ2-4; D is perhaps TRBD1 or TRBD2 (5 bases each). Trimming removed 4 bases at V and 0 bases at J, with 31 bases between. The V gene's germline CDR1 is MDHEN and CDR2 SYDVKM. The CDR3 contains 22 residues. The CDR3 is CASSSEGASEQDGKEAKNIQYF. CDR3 in DNA: TGTGCCAGCAGTTCTGAAGGGGCCTCTGAGCAGGACGGGAAGGAAGCCAAAAACATTCAGTACTTC.

This clonotype was seen repeatedly, ten times or more. This rearrangement joins TRBV4-2 to TRBJ2-7; possibly TRBD2 for D (6 bases). Trimming cost V 0 bases and J 3 bases, with 24 bases left between them. This CDR3 comprises 19 residues. Germline V gene sequence: CDR1 LGHNA, CDR2 YNFKEQ. This chain's CDR3 is CASSQDAGSRAGRFYEQYF. The CDR3 DNA is TGTGCCAGCAGCCAAGATGCGGGATCCAGGGCAGGGAGGTTCTACGAGCAGTACTTC.

The chain is built from TRBV12-2 and TRBJ2-5. TRBV12-2 is a documented pseudogene. The CDR3 consists of 13 residues. CDR3 residues: CASRLKVQETQYF. CDR3 nucleotides: TGTGCAAGTCGCTTGAAAGTGCAAGAGACCCAGTACTTC.

This clonotype was found many times. The chain couples TRBV29-1 to TRBJ2-5; D unresolved. V lost 7 bases, J lost 0 bases, and 21 bases lay in between. CDR1 and CDR2 (germline): SQVTM, ANQGSEA. The CDR3 length is 16 residues. The chain's CDR3 is CSARSGRHTYQETQYF. CDR3 nucleotide sequence: TGCAGCGCCCGATCTGGGCGTCACACGTACCAAGAGACCCAGTACTTC.

This clonotype has at least ten counts. The rearrangement links TRBV16 to TRBJ1-2; D uncertain. This CDR3 has 12 residues. CDR1 is KGHSY and CDR2 is FQNENV in the germline V gene. The V end was cut by 0 bases, the J end by 4 bases, with 3 bases between. The CDR3 DNA is TGTGCCAGCAGCCAATCGGTCTATGGCTACACCTTC. It translates to CASSQSVYGYTF.

The table lists this clonotype with many counts. This chain connects TRBV20-1 to TRBJ1-5, with D unclear. This CDR3 spans 12 amino acids. Germline V CDR1 and CDR2: DFQATT, SNEGSKA (reference sequence). Trimming pared 3 bases from V and 3 bases from J, leaving 6 bases between. This CDR3 reads CSASQVNQPQHF. In DNA, the CDR3 is TGCAGTGCTAGCCAGGTCAATCAGCCCCAGCATTTT.

Remarks on this clonotype: One base away lies a much larger clone, so this may be a sequencing read error. The chain couples TRBV14 to TRBJ1-2, with D perhaps matching TRBD1 (6 bases). The CDR3 spans 13 residues. Deletions cut 1 base from V and 6 bases from J, with 9 bases between. Germline-derived CDR1 and CDR2 are SGHDN and FVKESK. The CDR3 DNA reads as TGTGCCAGCAGCCAAGCAGGGGTCGATGGCTACACCTTC. Its translation: CASSQAGVDGYTF.

On this clonotype: Germline and junction disagree at one end, which may indicate a read error. This chain uses TRBV5-6 with TRBJ2-7; maybe TRBD1 (6 bases). In germline, CDR1 is SGHDT, CDR2 YYEEEE. The CDR3 covers 14 residues. In nucleotides, the CDR3 is TGTGCCAGCAGCCTAATCGAACAGGGAAAGATTTGGAACTTC. Protein sequence: CASSLIEQGKIWNF.

The table lists this clonotype with a few counts. The J gene is TRBJ1-2, the V gene TRBV20-1, with no clear D. CDR3 length: 13 amino acids. CDR1 is DFQATT, CDR2 SNEGSKA, per germline (reference sequence). V was pared by 4 bases and J by 7 bases, with 16 bases between. The CDR3 nucleotides read TGCAGTGCTACCGACCGACACGCCGCTGGCTACACCTTC. Its translation: CSATDRHAAGYTF.